These 21 T cell receptor beta chains came from one sample sequenced in a study of blood T cell repertoires in COVID-19. The method was immunoSEQ multiplex PCR; TCRdb's version includes in-frame clones alone and lacks a portion of them. Found here are about 140,000 clones, about nine tenths of them singletons; the top ten hold about 4.5%. Material for sequencing was PBMCs or T cells enriched from blood (not recorded which). The source is a man in his fifties or sixties who had recovered from COVID-19.

The chain couples TRBV7-6 to TRBJ1-2, with TRBD1 identical over 7 bases. Trimming at V came to 3 bases and at J to 4 bases, leaving 2 bases not matched to a gene. This CDR3 spans 13 amino acids. In germline, CDR1 is SGHVS, CDR2 FNYEAQ. CDR3 sequence reads: CASSLDRTYGYTF. In nucleotides, the CDR3 is TGTGCCAGCAGCTTGGACAGGACCTATGGCTACACCTTC.

The V call is TRBV5-6, the J call TRBJ2-1, with a tentative D call TRBD2 (5 bases). V was trimmed by 4 bases and J by 8 bases, leaving 13 bases between them. This CDR3 is built from 13 residues. Germline lookup yields CDR1 SGHDT and CDR2 YYEEEE. The CDR3 here is CASSVAPRDEQFF. As DNA, the CDR3 is TGTGCCAGCAGCGTGGCCCCGAGGGATGAGCAGTTCTTC.

The genes are TRBV7-2 and TRBJ2-7, with TRBD2 matching 8 bases. The V gene end was trimmed by 2 bases and the J gene end by 5 bases; junction bases not matched to a gene: 8. The CDR3 is made up of 15 amino acids. CDR1 and CDR2 from the germline V gene are SGHTA and FQGNSA. CDR3 sequence: CASSLWGGRYDEQYF. The CDR3, as DNA: TGTGCCAGCAGCTTATGGGGCGGGAGGTACGACGAGCAGTACTTC.

The genes are TRBV5-4 and TRBJ2-1; tentative D call: TRBD2 (6 bases). Trimming removed 2 bases from V and 5 bases from J, with 11 bases in between. CDR3 length: 14 residues. Per the germline V gene, CDR1 is SGHNT and CDR2 is YYREEE (reference sequence). This CDR3 reads CASSLTLADNEQFF. Written as DNA, the CDR3 is TGTGCCAGCAGCTTAACTTTAGCGGACAATGAGCAGTTCTTC.

CDR3 in amino acids: CASSLWTGETYEQYF. CDR3 DNA: TGTGCCAGTAGTCTCTGGACGGGGGAAACCTACGAGCAGTACTTC. The chain has TRBV19 and TRBJ2-7; TRBD2 might be the D (6 bases). The germline gives CDR1 LNHDA, CDR2 SQIVND (reference sequence). The V end lost 5 bases, the J end lost 2 bases, and 16 bases lay between the germline ends. This CDR3 comprises 15 residues.

The chain employs TRBV27 and TRBJ1-5; TRBD1 might be the D (5 bases). The CDR3 runs 15 residues. Germline V lookup: CDR1 MNHEY, CDR2 SMNVEV (reference sequence). Trimming left V 9 bases short and J 7 bases short, with 22 bases between. Here the CDR3 DNA reads TGTGCCAGTCAAAGTTTACGGGGGGATCGACAGCCCCAGCATTTT. Its protein is CASQSLRGDRQPQHF.

The J gene is TRBJ2-1, the V gene TRBV19, with 11 bases fitting TRBD2. The V and J ends lost 1 base and 0 bases, in that order; junction bases with no gene match: 8. This CDR3 contains 19 residues. Germline CDR1 reads LNHDA; CDR2 reads SQIVND (reference sequence). The CDR3 reads CASSIGFLTSGSSYNEQFF. CDR3 DNA: TGTGCCAGTAGTATAGGCTTCTTAACTAGCGGGAGCTCCTACAATGAGCAGTTCTTC.

The V gene is TRBV6-5, the J gene TRBJ1-2; TRBD1 might be the D (6 bases). From germline, CDR1 is MNHEY and CDR2 SVGAGI. Deletions cut 7 bases from V and 0 bases from J, with 15 bases between. The CDR3 runs 15 residues. CDR3 nucleotide sequence: TGTGCCAGCACCCAAACGGACAGTCCTAACTATGGCTACACCTTC. This translates into CASTQTDSPNYGYTF.

The chain recombines TRBV28 with TRBJ2-5, with TRBD1 matching 9 bases. Germline loops: CDR1 MDHEN, CDR2 SYDVKM. V shed 5 bases and J 4 bases; nucleotides not matched to a gene: 2. This CDR3 comprises 13 residues. CDR3 in DNA: TGTGCCAGCAGTCCGACAGGGGGAGAGACCCAGTACTTC. Protein product: CASSPTGGETQYF.

The rearrangement joins TRBV5-5 to TRBJ2-7, with TRBD2 matching over 8 bases. CDR3 length equals 17 residues. Unmatched junction bases numbered 17, after V lost 3 bases and J lost 6 bases. Germline V gives CDR1 SGHKS, CDR2 YYEKEE (reference sequence). The CDR3 sequence is CASSWSGLGAGGGEQYV. CDR3 sequence (DNA): TGTGCCAGCAGCTGGTCAGGGCTGGGGGCGGGAGGCGGCGAGCAGTACGTC.

This clone has a handful of counts. The chain joins TRBV27 to TRBJ1-2; TRBD1 matches 8 bases. J was trimmed by 2 bases and V by 8 bases; bases with no gene match: 13. Germline V gene sequence: CDR1 MNHEY, CDR2 SMNVEV (reference sequence). The CDR3 is made up of 16 amino acids. The CDR3 DNA reads as TGTGCCAGCGGGGACCTCGGGACAGGACTAAACTATGGCTACACCTTC. Its protein product is CASGDLGTGLNYGYTF.

This chain uses TRBV5-1 with TRBJ1-2; TRBD1 might be the D (6 bases). The germline V gene has CDR1 SGHRS and CDR2 YFSETQ. The ends were cut back, 0 bases at V and 7 bases at J, with 22 bases in the middle. The CDR3 is 17 residues long. Here the CDR3 DNA reads TGCGCCAGCAGCTTGGCAGAGGTAGCAGGGGTCCGGGGTGGCTACACCTTC. Residues: CASSLAEVAGVRGGYTF.

The chain employs TRBV6-5 and TRBJ1-2; D is uncertain. V was cut by 7 bases and J by 4 bases, with 10 bases left in between. Germline-derived CDR1 and CDR2 are MNHEY and SVGAGI. This CDR3 spans 12 amino acids. The CDR3 DNA is TGTGCCAGCACCTCCGGAGGCTATGGCTACACCTTC. This sequence encodes CASTSGGYGYTF.

J is TRBJ1-5 and V is TRBV7-2; D gene ambiguous. With 1 base removed from V and 4 bases from J, the gap between germline ends came to 14 bases. The CDR3 is made up of 16 amino acids. CDR1 and CDR2 (germline): SGHTA, FQGNSA. The CDR3 DNA sequence: TGTGCCAGCAGCTTAGGGGGTTTTTCGGGAAATCAGCCCCAGCATTTT. It is translated as CASSLGGFSGNQPQHF.

The chain recombines TRBV28 with TRBJ1-2; D gene unclear. CDR1 and CDR2 from the germline V gene are MDHEN and SYDVKM. V was trimmed by 7 bases and J by 4 bases, leaving 19 bases between them. This CDR3 contains 15 residues. This CDR3 reads CASNPGSPAIYGYTF. CDR3 sequence (DNA): TGTGCCAGCAATCCGGGTTCTCCCGCGATCTATGGCTACACCTTC.

The chain employs TRBV5-1 and TRBJ1-2; TRBD1 matches 7 bases. CDR3 size: 14 residues. Trimming removed 3 bases from V and 2 bases from J; junction bases left unmatched: 4. Germline V gene lookup returns CDR1 SGHRS and CDR2 YFSETQ. CDR3 sequence reads: CASSSTGINYGYTF. In DNA form, the CDR3 reads TGCGCCAGCAGCTCGACAGGGATAAACTATGGCTACACCTTC.

This clone was seen a few times. V usage is TRBV18 and J usage is TRBJ1-5; D possibly corresponds to TRBD1 (6 bases). The V end was cut by 4 bases, the J end by 4 bases, with 11 bases between. The CDR3 is 14 residues long. Per the germline V gene, CDR1 is KGHSH and CDR2 is LQKENI. The CDR3 coding sequence is TGTGCCAGCTCACGGGGGCAGGTAAATCAGCCCCAGCATTTT. Translating gives CASSRGQVNQPQHF.

The V call is TRBV2, the J call TRBJ1-2; the D is unclear. V was shortened by 7 bases and J by 4 bases, with 7 bases between the two germline ends. The CDR3 has 11 residues. Germline lookup yields CDR1 SNHLY and CDR2 FYNNEI. The CDR3 DNA reads TGTGCCAGCACCTGGGCCTATGGCTACACCTTC. Its protein product is CASTWAYGYTF. The full variable domain, its missing parts supplied by reference TRBV2 and TRBJ1-2, is EPEVTQTPSHQVTQMGQEVILRCVPISNHLYFYWYRQILGQKVEFLVSFYNNEISEKSEIFDDQFSVERPDGSNFTLKIRSTKLEDSAMYFCASTWAYGYTFGSGTRLTVV.

The chain combines TRBV11-2 with TRBJ2-7; 7 bases are shared with TRBD2. The CDR3 extends over 16 amino acids. The germline V gene has CDR1 SGHAT and CDR2 FQNNGV. J gave up 2 bases and V 3 bases, and 10 bases lay outside the gene matches. The CDR3 DNA sequence: TGTGCCAGCAGCTTGGGTGTGGCTAGCGGCACCTACGAGCAGTACTTC. Translated: CASSLGVASGTYEQYF. The variable domain in full, completed from reference TRBV11-2 and TRBJ2-7, reads EAGVAQSPRYKIIEKRQSVAFWCNPISGHATLYWYQQILGQGPKLLIQFQNNGVVDDSQLPKDRFSAERLKGVDSTLKIQPAKLEDSAVYLCASSLGVASGTYEQYFGPGTRLTVT.

The chain uses TRBV5-1 and TRBJ1-4; TRBD1 agrees at 7 bases. The germline CDR1 and CDR2 sequences are SGHRS and YFSETQ. The J segment lost 12 bases and the V segment lost 0 bases, leaving 11 bases of the junction unmatched. CDR3 length equals 15 residues. The CDR3 spells CASSLVTGSRAELFF. In nucleotides, the CDR3 is TGCGCCAGCAGCTTGGTGACAGGGAGCCGTGCGGAACTGTTTTTT.

Only a few counts were recorded for this clone. The chain recombines TRBV29-1 with TRBJ2-7, with 8 bases lining up with TRBD1. The CDR3 length is 13 residues. V dropped 6 bases and J dropped 2; count of bases not matched to a gene: 6. Germline values: CDR1 SQVTM, CDR2 ANQGSEA. In DNA, the CDR3 is TGCAGCGTACGGGGACAGGCGACCTACGAGCAGTACTTC. Encoded protein: CSVRGQATYEQYF.